One T cell receptor beta chain is described in this entry. These data are taken from a study of cytomegalovirus exposure and HLA in healthy donors. PCR was performed using 60 Vbeta and 13 Jbeta primers. Clones were sequenced by immunoSEQ multiplex PCR, and TCRdb holds only the in-frame ones, with some missing. The sample contains about 86,000 clones, 70% to 80% of which appear only once. This TCR came from a man aged 60 to 69 in good health and CMV-seronegative. What was sequenced was PBMCs.

The CDR3 DNA is TGTGCCAGCAGCCCCGGGACTACCCAAGAGACCCAGTACTTC. Translation gives CASSPGTTQETQYF. The chain recombines TRBV7-7 with TRBJ2-5; 7 nucleotides align to TRBD2. The germline gives CDR1 SSHAT, CDR2 FNYEAQ (reference sequence). The CDR3 has 14 amino acids. V lost 5 bases and J lost 1; bases outside the gene matches: 4.